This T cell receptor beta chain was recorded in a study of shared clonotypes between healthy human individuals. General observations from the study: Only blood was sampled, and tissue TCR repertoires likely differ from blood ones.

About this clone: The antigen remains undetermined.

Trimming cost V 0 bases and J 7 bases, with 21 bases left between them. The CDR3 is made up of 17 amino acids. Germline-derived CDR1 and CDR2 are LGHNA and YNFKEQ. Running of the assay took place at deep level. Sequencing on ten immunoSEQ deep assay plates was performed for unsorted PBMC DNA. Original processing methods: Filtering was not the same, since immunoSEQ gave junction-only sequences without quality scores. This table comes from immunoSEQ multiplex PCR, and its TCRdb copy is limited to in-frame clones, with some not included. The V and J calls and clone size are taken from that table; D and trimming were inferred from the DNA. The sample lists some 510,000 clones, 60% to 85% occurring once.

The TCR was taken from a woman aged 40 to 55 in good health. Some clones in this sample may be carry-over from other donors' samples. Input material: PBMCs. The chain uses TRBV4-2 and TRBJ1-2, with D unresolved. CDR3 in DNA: TGTGCCAGCAGCCAAGATATTTCCACTCCCCGTTTTGGTGGCTACACCTTC. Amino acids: CASSQDISTPRFGGYTF.